The sequence of this TCR beta chain was determined in a study of control samples from healthy donors and cancer patients. The CDR3 has 11 residues. Germline lookup yields CDR1 SGHRS and CDR2 YFSETQ. Trimming shortened V by 3 bases and J by 8 bases, and 5 bases separated the two germline ends. Measured with immunoSEQ multiplex PCR; TCRdb has only the in-frame clones, and not every one. The repertoire includes around 120,000 clones, about 93% of them detected once, and 2.6% sits in the top ten. The material sequenced was blood. This chain uses TRBV5-1 with TRBJ2-2; D uncertain. This receptor was obtained from a man aged 30 to 45 in good health. The CDR3, as DNA: TGCGCCAGCAGCTCCTTTGGGGAGCTGTTTTTT. Its protein product is CASSSFGELFF.